The 26 T cell receptor beta chains below all came from one sample that was sequenced in a study of blood T cell repertoires in COVID-19. Clones were sequenced by immunoSEQ multiplex PCR, and TCRdb holds only the in-frame ones, with some missing. This sample carries about 160,000 clones, 70% to 90% of them seen once, and the ten largest clones take over 5%. Sequenced input: peripheral blood. These receptors originate from a woman between 45 and 65 years old with COVID-19, enrolled during active disease.

The chain is built from TRBV6-6 and TRBJ1-2, with a weak D call TRBD1 (6 bases). The CDR3 has 13 residues. V was shortened by 2 bases and J by 8 bases, with 12 bases between the two germline ends. The germline V gene has CDR1 MNHNY and CDR2 SVGAGI (reference sequence). The CDR3, as DNA: TGTGCCAGCAGTTACCAAGACAGGAAAGGCTACACCTTC. This encodes CASSYQDRKGYTF.

The rearrangement links TRBV9 to TRBJ2-2, with 9 bases aligning to TRBD1. The CDR3 contains 15 residues. Per germline, CDR1 SGDLS and CDR2 YYNGEE. Trimming at V came to 3 bases and at J to 5 bases, leaving 5 bases not matched to a gene. Here the CDR3 reads CASSAPGQGTGELFF. Written as DNA, the CDR3 is TGTGCCAGCAGCGCCCCCGGACAGGGGACCGGGGAGCTGTTTTTT.

This clone was counted once. The genes are TRBV5-1 and TRBJ2-1; 9 nucleotides agree with TRBD1. The CDR3 length is 13 residues. CDR1 is SGHRS and CDR2 is YFSETQ in the germline V gene. Unmatched junction bases numbered 4, after V lost 7 bases and J lost 5 bases. The CDR3 reads CASLDRGNNEQFF. The CDR3 DNA reads as TGCGCCAGCTTGGACAGGGGAAACAATGAGCAGTTCTTC.

J is TRBJ2-1 and V is TRBV19, with 9 bases aligning to TRBD2. Losses at the gene ends were 2 bases for V and 9 bases for J; bases not matched to a gene: 8. The length of the CDR3 is 15 residues. The germline gives CDR1 LNHDA, CDR2 SQIVND (reference sequence). The CDR3 reads CASSIKAGGPGEQFF. The CDR3 DNA reads as TGTGCCAGTAGTATAAAGGCGGGGGGGCCGGGTGAGCAGTTCTTC.

V gene TRBV30 combines with J gene TRBJ1-5; TRBD1 matches 8 bases. This CDR3 region has 12 residues. Germline lookup yields CDR1 GTSNPN and CDR2 SVGIG (reference sequence). Trimming took 4 bases from V and 4 from J; bases not matched to a gene: 0. The CDR3: CAWNRGNQPQHF. The CDR3 bases are TGTGCCTGGAACAGGGGGAATCAGCCCCAGCATTTT. The whole variable domain, filled in from reference TRBV30 and TRBJ1-5, reads SQTIHQWPATLVQPVGSPLSLECTVEGTSNPNLYWYRQAAGRGLQLLFYSVGIGQISSEVPQNLSASRPQDRQFILSSKKLLLSDSGFYLCAWNRGNQPQHFGDGTRLSIL.

A few counts support this clone. The rearrangement uses TRBV5-4 and TRBJ2-5; tentatively, D is TRBD2 (5 bases). The CDR3 sequence is 14 residues long. The V end lost 1 base, the J end lost 2 bases, and 9 bases lay between the germline ends. From germline, CDR1 is SGHNT and CDR2 YYREEE (reference sequence). CDR3 residues: CASSLRAEQETQYF. CDR3 bases: TGTGCCAGCAGCTTGAGAGCGGAACAAGAGACCCAGTACTTC.

The chain employs TRBV4-3 and TRBJ1-3; TRBD1 aligns across 9 bases. Losses at the gene ends were 2 bases for V and 4 bases for J; bases not matched to a gene: 9. This CDR3 spans 17 amino acids. Germline values: CDR1 LGHNA, CDR2 YSLEER. CDR3 nucleotides: TGCGCCAGCAGCCAAAACCACGGACAGGGGCAAGGAAACACCATATATTTT. Encoded protein: CASSQNHGQGQGNTIYF.

This sequence joins TRBV9 and TRBJ1-1; 7 bases agree with TRBD1. The germline V gene has CDR1 SGDLS and CDR2 YYNGEE. Trimming cost V 3 bases and J 1 base; bases outside gene matches: 9. CDR3 length: 16 residues. This chain's CDR3 is CASSADRLASNTEAFF. The CDR3 bases are TGTGCCAGCAGCGCGGACAGGCTAGCTTCGAACACTGAAGCTTTCTTT.

The V gene is TRBV29-1, the J gene TRBJ1-6; D possibly corresponds to TRBD1 (5 bases). Per germline, CDR1 SQVTM and CDR2 ANQGSEA. The CDR3 totals 15 residues. Trimming stripped 7 bases from V and 0 bases from J, with 13 bases between. The CDR3 nucleotides read TGCAGCGCAACGGGGGGAAGCTCCTATAATTCACCCCTCCACTTT. It encodes CSATGGSSYNSPLHF.

This clone was counted between two and nine times. The genes are TRBV6-5 and TRBJ1-4; 8 nucleotides line up with TRBD1. The CDR3 has 13 residues. V dropped 7 bases and J dropped 7; count of bases not matched to a gene: 5. CDR1 and CDR2 from the germline V gene are MNHEY and SVGAGI. The CDR3 coding sequence is TGTGCCAGCACCGAACAGGGGGGTGAAAAACTGTTTTTT. Amino acids: CASTEQGGEKLFF.

J is TRBJ1-3 and V is TRBV28, with TRBD1 matching over 7 bases. CDR1 is MDHEN and CDR2 is SYDVKM in the germline V gene. V shed 4 bases and J 4 bases; nucleotides not matched to a gene: 4. This CDR3 contains 14 residues. The CDR3 spells CASSSTGSGNTIYF. CDR3 bases: TGTGCCAGCAGTTCGACAGGGTCCGGAAACACCATATATTTT.

This clone appeared once. The chain carries TRBV7-6 and TRBJ1-6; 8 nucleotides align to TRBD1. CDR3 length: 18 amino acids. V gave up 1 base and J gave up 0 bases; unmatched junction bases: 5. The germline V gene encodes CDR1 SGHVS and CDR2 FNYEAQ. The CDR3 DNA sequence: TGTGCCAGCAGCTTAGAGCCAACAGGGGGCTCCTATAATTCACCCCTCCACTTT. Translated: CASSLEPTGGSYNSPLHF.

J is TRBJ1-5 and V is TRBV19, with TRBD1 identical over 7 bases. The CDR3 runs to 13 residues. Germline V gene data show CDR1 as LNHDA and CDR2 as SQIVND (reference sequence). The V segment lost 7 bases and the J segment 9 bases; nucleotides outside the gene matches: 9. CDR3 sequence (DNA): TGTGCCAGTAAGACAGGGAATAGTTTGCCCCAGCATTTT. It codes for CASKTGNSLPQHF.

The chain joins TRBV6-5 to TRBJ1-2; D gene unclear. V gave up 6 bases and J gave up 6 bases, with 14 bases separating them. The CDR3 has 13 residues. Looked up from germline, CDR1 is MNHEY and CDR2 is SVGAGI. For the CDR3, the DNA is TGTGCCAGCAGCCCCGGGCCGGGAGATGGCTACACCTTC. Translating gives CASSPGPGDGYTF.

This chain links TRBV1 with TRBJ1-2; the table's D call TRBD1 went unverified against the DNA. TRBV1 is a pseudogene. This CDR3 contains 16 residues. CDR3 sequence (DNA): TGCACCAGCAGCCAAGGTGGGCGTACACCGTCTTGGGGCTACACCTTC. This sequence encodes CTSSQGGRTPSWGYTF.

The V and J genes are TRBV27 and TRBJ1-3; D perhaps matches TRBD1 (5 bases). CDR3 size: 18 residues. V lost 6 bases and J 0 bases, leaving 21 bases between the germline ends. Germline V gene lookup returns CDR1 MNHEY and CDR2 SMNVEV (reference sequence). The CDR3 sequence is CASSPLRGDRSSGNTIYF. The CDR3, as DNA: TGTGCCAGCAGCCCCCTTCGGGGGGACCGATCCTCTGGAAACACCATATATTTT.

The rearrangement joins TRBV5-6 to TRBJ1-2, with 8 positions matching TRBD1. The V gene's germline CDR1 is SGHDT and CDR2 YYEEEE. J lost 7 bases, V lost 4 bases, and 6 bases had no gene match. The CDR3 runs 13 residues. CDR3 sequence reads: CASSDTGGIGYTF. As DNA, the CDR3 is TGTGCCAGCAGCGACACAGGGGGTATTGGCTACACCTTC.

The chain carries TRBV5-8 and TRBJ2-3; perhaps TRBD2 as D (6 bases). The CDR3 is made up of 16 amino acids. CDR1 and CDR2 (germline): SGHTS, YDEGEE. V dropped 1 base and J dropped 2 bases, with 14 bases sitting between them. The CDR3: CASSLYTGVLTDTQYF. The CDR3, as DNA: TGTGCCAGCAGCTTGTATACGGGGGTCCTCACAGATACGCAGTATTTT.

This clone was detected only once. The chain has TRBV2 and TRBJ2-3; 7 bases match TRBD1. Germline assignment: CDR1 SNHLY and CDR2 FYNNEI. Trimming removed 8 bases from V and 2 bases from J; junction bases left unmatched: 13. This CDR3 is 16 amino acids long. In DNA form, the CDR3 reads TGTGCCAGCCGCCCTAGGGGGCTAATCGACACAGATACGCAGTATTTT. Its translation is CASRPRGLIDTDTQYF.

The chain has TRBV18 and TRBJ1-4; TRBD1 agrees at 8 bases. The CDR3 contains 18 residues. From germline, CDR1 is KGHSH and CDR2 LQKENI. Trimming cost V 4 bases and J 0 bases; bases outside gene matches: 10. CDR3 residues: CASSLTSGTGATNEKLFF. As DNA, the CDR3 is TGTGCCAGCTCACTGACCTCCGGGACAGGTGCAACTAATGAAAAACTGTTTTTT.

V usage is TRBV11-2 and J usage is TRBJ1-2; maybe TRBD1 (6 bases). Trimming pared 5 bases from V and 8 bases from J, leaving 18 bases between. CDR3 size: 14 residues. Germline V gene sequence: CDR1 SGHAT, CDR2 FQNNGV. CDR3 nucleotide sequence: TGTGCCAGCAGCCCCCGACAGGACCCTTGGGGCTACACCTTC. Amino acid sequence: CASSPRQDPWGYTF.

This clone has just one count. The chain has TRBV5-6 and TRBJ1-2; D gene unclear. V lost 4 bases to trimming and J lost 2 bases, with 12 bases between them. This CDR3 is built from 14 residues. From germline, CDR1 is SGHDT and CDR2 YYEEEE. The CDR3 reads CASSDGRQNYGYTF. CDR3 coding DNA: TGTGCCAGCAGCGACGGGAGGCAGAACTATGGCTACACCTTC.

The J gene is TRBJ1-2, the V gene TRBV6-6; 9 nucleotides align to TRBD1. The J segment lost 1 base and the V segment lost 5 bases, leaving 8 bases of the junction unmatched. Germline CDR1 is MNHNY and CDR2 is SVGAGI (reference sequence). This CDR3 is 16 amino acids long. CDR3 sequence reads: CASSPRDRVGNYGYTF. The CDR3 DNA sequence: TGTGCCAGCAGTCCCCGGGACAGGGTGGGTAACTATGGCTACACCTTC.

The chain has TRBV27 and TRBJ2-1, with 13 bases that match TRBD2. Trimming removed 6 bases from V and 7 bases from J; junction bases left unmatched: 6. CDR3 length equals 15 residues. CDR1 MNHEY and CDR2 SMNVEV come from the germline V gene (reference sequence). The DNA for the CDR3 is TGTGCCAGCAGACCCGGGACTAGCGGGGTTAATGAGCAGTTCTTC. Its protein is CASRPGTSGVNEQFF.

The chain joins TRBV11-2 to TRBJ1-6, with D hard to call. Germline CDR1 SGHAT, CDR2 FQNNGV. The CDR3 loop spans 15 amino acids. V lost 3 bases, J lost 8 bases, and 14 bases lay in between. This chain's CDR3 is CASSLSASGDSPLHF. The CDR3 DNA sequence: TGTGCCAGCAGCTTGAGCGCTAGCGGTGATTCACCCCTCCACTTT. The full variable domain, rest sourced from reference TRBV11-2 and TRBJ1-6, is EAGVAQSPRYKIIEKRQSVAFWCNPISGHATLYWYQQILGQGPKLLIQFQNNGVVDDSQLPKDRFSAERLKGVDSTLKIQPAKLEDSAVYLCASSLSASGDSPLHFGNGTRLTVT.

The chain has TRBV6-6 and TRBJ1-1; TRBD1 matches at 9 bases. Unmatched junction bases numbered 5, after V lost 3 bases and J lost 3 bases. In germline, CDR1 is MNHNY, CDR2 SVGAGI (reference sequence). The CDR3 has 15 residues. The CDR3 sequence is CASSYPQGADTEAFF. The DNA for the CDR3 is TGTGCCAGCAGTTATCCACAGGGGGCGGACACTGAAGCTTTCTTT.